The next 23 T cell receptor beta chains were all read from a single sample in a study of blood T cell repertoires in COVID-19. Some clones are missing from TCRdb's copy, which holds only in-frame ones; the method was immunoSEQ multiplex PCR. The repertoire holds some 270,000 clones, roughly 88% seen once, with 11% in the top ten. Specimen: peripheral blood. These receptors were obtained from an older woman with acute or convalescent COVID-19.

The chain employs TRBV19 and TRBJ2-3; D not certain. V dropped 5 bases and J dropped 7 bases, with 7 bases sitting between them. Germline V CDR1 and CDR2: LNHDA, SQIVND (reference sequence). The CDR3 totals 11 residues. Here the CDR3 reads CASSREYTQYF. The CDR3 DNA reads TGTGCCAGTAGTCGTGAGTATACGCAGTATTTT. Full variable domain (remainder filled in from reference TRBV19 and TRBJ2-3): DGGITQSPKYLFRKEGQNVTLSCEQNLNHDAMYWYRQDPGQGLRLIYYSQIVNDFQKGDIAEGYSVSREKKESFPLTVTSAQKNPTAFYLCASSREYTQYFGPGTRLTVL.

The CDR3 is CASSPPGMAGYNEQFF. As DNA, the CDR3 is TGTGCCAGCAGCCCACCTGGAATGGCGGGGTACAATGAGCAGTTCTTC. The J gene is TRBJ2-1, the V gene TRBV7-8, with D tentatively TRBD2 (6 bases). Germline CDR1 SGHVS, CDR2 FQNEAQ. The CDR3 is 16 residues long. Between the trimmed V and J ends, which lost 5 bases and 4 bases, there was a span of 18 bases.

This rearrangement joins TRBV11-2 to TRBJ2-7; no clear D. Germline-derived CDR1 and CDR2 are SGHAT and FQNNGV. V lost 2 bases and J 0 bases, leaving 8 bases between the germline ends. CDR3 length: 14 residues. The CDR3 DNA is TGTGCCAGCAGCTTACAGGTGTTCTCCTACGAGCAGTACTTC. Translation: CASSLQVFSYEQYF.

This clone was recorded only once. The chain recombines TRBV29-1 with TRBJ1-2, with a tentative D call TRBD1 (6 bases). The germline V gene has CDR1 SQVTM and CDR2 ANQGSEA. The CDR3 is 13 residues long. Trimming cost V 0 bases and J 8 bases, with 13 bases left between them. The CDR3 coding sequence is TGCAGCGTTGAAGACGGGAAGGGACACGGCTACACCTTC. This gives the protein CSVEDGKGHGYTF.

The J gene is TRBJ1-2, the V gene TRBV2; TRBD1 is a possible D gene (5 bases). CDR1 is SNHLY, CDR2 FYNNEI, per germline. The CDR3 runs 14 residues. V lost 6 bases and J lost 6, with 17 bases in between. This CDR3 is CASSPGGGMNGYTF. The CDR3 coding sequence is TGTGCCAGCAGCCCCGGGGGAGGCATGAATGGCTACACCTTC. The variable domain in full, completed from reference TRBV2 and TRBJ1-2, reads EPEVTQTPSHQVTQMGQEVILRCVPISNHLYFYWYRQILGQKVEFLVSFYNNEISEKSEIFDDQFSVERPDGSNFTLKIRSTKLEDSAMYFCASSPGGGMNGYTFGSGTRLTVV.

This clone was observed a single time. The chain employs TRBV27 and TRBJ1-5; 9 nucleotides line up with TRBD1. This CDR3 is 15 amino acids long. V lost 4 bases, J lost 4 bases, and 5 bases stayed unmatched. CDR1 is MNHEY and CDR2 is SMNVEV in the germline V gene (reference sequence). The CDR3 sequence: CASSSPGTGNQPQHF. CDR3 bases: TGTGCCAGCAGTTCCCCCGGGACAGGGAATCAGCCCCAGCATTTT.

The chain uses TRBV4-1 and TRBJ2-1, with 13 bases fitting TRBD2. CDR1 and CDR2 (germline): MGHRA, YSYEKL. J gave up 6 bases and V 5 bases, and 4 bases lay outside the gene matches. The CDR3 runs to 15 residues. The CDR3 DNA is TGCGCCAGCAGCTACACTAGCGGGGGGGCCAATGAGCAGTTCTTC. Protein product: CASSYTSGGANEQFF.

The chain combines TRBV7-8 with TRBJ1-1; a weak D match, TRBD1 (5 bases). The V and J ends lost 5 bases and 4 bases respectively, with 11 bases between them. The CDR3 spans 13 residues. Germline CDR1 reads SGHVS; CDR2 reads FQNEAQ. CDR3 protein: CASSLREGTEAFF. In nucleotides, the CDR3 is TGTGCCAGCAGCCTCAGGGAGGGCACTGAAGCTTTCTTT.

The chain combines TRBV5-5 with TRBJ1-3, with 9 positions matching TRBD1. The CDR3 extends over 18 amino acids. J was trimmed by 0 bases and V by 3 bases; bases with no gene match: 10. The V gene's germline CDR1 is SGHKS and CDR2 YYEKEE (reference sequence). The CDR3 region has the DNA TGTGCCAGCAGCTCCATCGGGGGACAGGGATCCTCTGGAAACACCATATATTTT. Amino acids: CASSSIGGQGSSGNTIYF.

The V gene is TRBV4-1, the J gene TRBJ2-1; D may be TRBD2 (7 bases). The V gene's germline CDR1 is MGHRA and CDR2 YSYEKL. Trimming removed 4 bases from V and 6 bases from J, with 19 bases in between. The CDR3 loop spans 16 amino acids. For the CDR3, the DNA is TGCGCCAGCAGCCCTGGGGGGCGGGGGCCGCTCAATGAGCAGTTCTTC. Translation gives CASSPGGRGPLNEQFF.

The genes are TRBV5-6 and TRBJ2-1; TRBD2 agrees at 11 bases. With V trimmed by 5 bases and J by 6 bases, 10 bases remained unmatched. This CDR3 has 16 residues. Germline CDR1 reads SGHDT; CDR2 reads YYEEEE. The CDR3 sequence: CASRSPPGLAVNEQFF. CDR3 bases: TGTGCCAGCAGGTCTCCTCCGGGACTAGCGGTCAATGAGCAGTTCTTC.

The gene calls are TRBV30 and TRBJ1-1; D gene ambiguous. The CDR3 length is 12 residues. Germline V gene lookup returns CDR1 GTSNPN and CDR2 SVGIG (reference sequence). V was shortened by 5 bases and J by 0 bases, with 7 bases between the two germline ends. The CDR3, as DNA: TGTGCCTGGGGTCCCATGAACACTGAAGCTTTCTTT. This sequence encodes CAWGPMNTEAFF.

The chain couples TRBV6-5 to TRBJ1-2; TRBD1 aligns across 8 bases. Trimming cost V 0 bases and J 4 bases; bases outside gene matches: 1. The CDR3 extends over 14 amino acids. CDR1 MNHEY and CDR2 SVGAGI come from the germline V gene. For the CDR3, the DNA is TGTGCCAGCAGTTACTCGACAGGGGTCTATGGCTACACCTTC. Its translation: CASSYSTGVYGYTF.

This rearrangement joins TRBV5-4 to TRBJ1-2; D is possibly TRBD1 (6 bases). The CDR3 spans 15 residues. V was trimmed by 4 bases and J by 6 bases, leaving 19 bases between them. CDR1 and CDR2 (germline): SGHNT, YYREEE (reference sequence). The CDR3 is CASSNQGIGGDGYTF. CDR3 sequence (DNA): TGTGCCAGCAGCAATCAGGGGATCGGAGGAGATGGCTACACCTTC.

The chain joins TRBV18 to TRBJ2-3; TRBD1 matches 10 bases. The CDR3 sequence is 15 residues long. The germline V gene has CDR1 KGHSH and CDR2 LQKENI. J was trimmed by 0 bases and V by 3 bases; bases with no gene match: 0. CDR3 protein: CASSPGQGSTDTQYF. CDR3 sequence (DNA): TGTGCCAGCTCACCGGGACAGGGGAGCACAGATACGCAGTATTTT.

V gene TRBV12-3 or TRBV12-4 combines with J gene TRBJ1-4; 7 bases are a match to TRBD1. The V gene end was trimmed by 5 bases and the J gene end by 5 bases; junction bases not matched to a gene: 2. The CDR3 totals 13 residues. The CDR3 loop is CASSPGGNEKLFF. CDR3 in DNA: TGTGCCAGCAGTCCAGGGGGGAATGAAAAACTGTTTTTT.

This chain uses TRBV11-2 with TRBJ2-7, with D possibly being TRBD1 (6 bases). Germline V lookup: CDR1 SGHAT, CDR2 FQNNGV. V was pared by 2 bases and J by 4 bases, with 15 bases between. The CDR3 has 15 residues. The CDR3 DNA is TGTGCCAGCAGCTTATCCCAGGACAGTAGGTACGAGCAGTACTTC. Encoded protein: CASSLSQDSRYEQYF.

V gene TRBV3-1 (or the pseudogene TRBV3-2) combines with J gene TRBJ1-1, with D possibly matching TRBD1 (5 bases). Per germline, CDR1 LGHDT and CDR2 YNNKEL (reference sequence). V was shortened by 5 bases and J by 1 base, with 11 bases between the two germline ends. This CDR3 contains 14 residues. The DNA of the CDR3 is TGTGCCAGCAGCGCTACAGGAGAGAACACTGAAGCTTTCTTT. It is translated as CASSATGENTEAFF.

This rearrangement joins TRBV6-5 to TRBJ1-1; 7 positions agree with TRBD1. The CDR3 runs 15 residues. Germline V CDR1 and CDR2: MNHEY, SVGAGI. J was trimmed by 8 bases and V by 6 bases; bases with no gene match: 15. The CDR3 sequence is CASRNSDRRFLEAFF. The CDR3 DNA is TGTGCCAGCAGAAATTCGGACAGGCGATTTTTAGAAGCTTTCTTT.

V and J are TRBV5-1 and TRBJ1-2, with D possibly matching TRBD1 (6 bases). The CDR3 totals 17 residues. Per the germline V gene, CDR1 is SGHRS and CDR2 is YFSETQ. V was trimmed by 1 base and J by 8 bases, leaving 24 bases between them. Here the CDR3 reads CASSLKAGTTLGAGYTF. In DNA, the CDR3 is TGCGCCAGCAGCTTGAAGGCTGGGACAACTCTCGGAGCCGGCTACACCTTC. Together with reference TRBV5-1 and TRBJ1-2, the CDR3 gives the full variable domain: KAGVTQTPRYLIKTRGQQVTLSCSPISGHRSVSWYQQTPGQGLQFLFEYFSETQRNKGNFPGRFSGRQFSNSRSEMNVSTLELGDSALYLCASSLKAGTTLGAGYTFGSGTRLTVV.

This clone showed up just once. J is TRBJ2-3 and V is TRBV5-1; TRBD2 agrees at 7 bases. CDR3 length: 15 residues. Germline V gives CDR1 SGHRS, CDR2 YFSETQ. V lost 0 bases and J lost 4; bases outside the gene matches: 5. Here the CDR3 reads CASSLVTSSSDTQYF. The CDR3 nucleotides are TGCGCCAGCAGCTTGGTGACTAGCAGCTCAGATACGCAGTATTTT. Supplemented by reference TRBV5-1 and TRBJ2-3, the full variable domain reads KAGVTQTPRYLIKTRGQQVTLSCSPISGHRSVSWYQQTPGQGLQFLFEYFSETQRNKGNFPGRFSGRQFSNSRSEMNVSTLELGDSALYLCASSLVTSSSDTQYFGPGTRLTVL.

The rearrangement joins TRBV10-3 to TRBJ2-5; possible D gene TRBD2, 6 bases. Trimming shortened V by 5 bases and J by 2 bases, and 12 bases separated the two germline ends. Germline CDR1 and CDR2: ENHRY and SYGVKD. The CDR3 is 14 amino acids. The CDR3 sequence: CAISTPGVQETQYF. DNA of the CDR3: TGTGCCATCAGTACGCCGGGGGTACAAGAGACCCAGTACTTC.

The chain recombines TRBV12-3 or TRBV12-4 with TRBJ2-2; TRBD1 might be the D (6 bases). V gave up 3 bases and J gave up 4 bases, with 6 bases separating them. The CDR3 consists of 13 residues. The chain's CDR3 is CASSFRGTGELFF. The CDR3 DNA reads TGTGCCAGCAGTTTCAGGGGCACCGGGGAGCTGTTTTTT.